The next 7 T cell receptor beta chains were all read from a single sample in a study of T cell responses to AZD1222 COVID-19 vaccine. Libraries were prepared by immunoSEQ multiplex PCR; TCRdb keeps only in-frame clonotypes and omits some of them. The sample includes some 30,000 clones, just over 90% of them seen just once. The sequences come from peripheral blood, collected on day 0 of AZD1222 vaccination. The receptors were sampled from an adult in good health.

This clone was recorded a few times. The chain carries TRBV21-1 and TRBJ1-2; TRBD1, the D gene given by the table, was not confirmed from the DNA. TRBV21-1 is designated a pseudogene. The CDR3 consists of 14 residues. The CDR3 coding sequence is TGTGCCAGCTTAGACAGCCGGCTTTGCTATGGCTACACCTTC. Amino acids: CASLDSRLCYGYTF.

The chain uses TRBV3-1 (or the pseudogene TRBV3-2) and TRBJ1-2, with D possibly TRBD1 on 5 matching bases. V was trimmed by 3 bases and J by 8 bases, leaving 10 bases between them. The germline V gene encodes CDR1 LGHDT and CDR2 YNNKEL (reference sequence). The CDR3 sequence is 12 residues long. CDR3 protein: CASSHMQGGYTF. The CDR3 region has the DNA TGTGCCAGCAGCCACATGCAGGGCGGCTACACCTTC.

The chain carries TRBV29-1 and TRBJ2-5, with D hard to call. Trimming cost V 6 bases and J 1 base, with 15 bases left between them. Per the germline V gene, CDR1 is SQVTM and CDR2 is ANQGSEA. The CDR3 spans 14 residues. CDR3 sequence reads: CSVKAHPTQETQYF. CDR3 DNA sequence: TGCAGCGTCAAAGCGCACCCCACCCAAGAGACCCAGTACTTC.

The V call is TRBV20-1, the J call TRBJ1-4; D remains unclear. CDR1 and CDR2 from the germline V gene are DFQATT and SNEGSKA (reference sequence). The CDR3 has 11 amino acids. V was cut by 3 bases and J by 4 bases, with 3 bases left in between. The CDR3 bases are TGCAGTGCTAGCAATAATGAAAAACTGTTTTTT. This sequence encodes CSASNNEKLFF.

The rearrangement uses TRBV7-9 and TRBJ1-1, with a weak D call TRBD1 (5 bases). The ends were cut back, 3 bases at V and 1 base at J, with 12 bases in the middle. This CDR3 is built from 15 residues. Germline values: CDR1 SEHNR, CDR2 FQNEAQ (reference sequence). The CDR3 coding sequence is TGTGCCAGCAGCTTCGCGGGGGGGTCGAACACTGAAGCTTTCTTT. It translates to CASSFAGGSNTEAFF. The full variable domain, completed using reference TRBV7-9 and TRBJ1-1, is DTGVSQNPRHKITKRGQNVTFRCDPISEHNRLYWYRQTLGQGPEFLTYFQNEAQLEKSRLLSDRFSAERPKGSFSTLEIQRTEQGDSAMYLCASSFAGGSNTEAFFGQGTRLTVV.

The chain recombines TRBV28 with TRBJ2-2; the D is unclear. CDR1 is MDHEN and CDR2 is SYDVKM in the germline V gene. The CDR3 is made up of 14 amino acids. V lost 2 bases, J lost 5 bases, and 9 bases lay in between. The CDR3 reads CASSLTLTTGELFF. CDR3 sequence (DNA): TGTGCCAGCAGTTTAACCCTAACTACCGGGGAGCTGTTTTTT.

The rearrangement links TRBV21-1 to TRBJ1-1; TRBD1 was called by the table and not checked on the DNA. TRBV21-1 is labeled a pseudogene. The CDR3 runs to 16 residues. CDR3: CASSSRTGEGDTEAFF. Written as DNA, the CDR3 is TGTGCCAGCAGCTCTAGGACAGGGGAAGGGGACACTGAAGCTTTCTTT.